These 24 T cell receptor beta chains were all obtained from the same sample, sequenced in a study of blood T cell repertoires in COVID-19. The data were produced by immunoSEQ multiplex PCR, yet TCRdb's version contains in-frame clones alone and is incomplete. This sample yields approximately 170,000 clones, of which under 85% are seen a single time; about 8.3% belongs to the top ten. Material: peripheral blood. The receptors shown here come from a woman aged 70-85 years with COVID-19, enrolled during active disease.

This clone was recorded many times. Here the CDR3 reads CASGASGSDTQYF. As DNA, the CDR3 is TGTGCCAGCGGGGCTAGCGGTTCAGATACGCAGTATTTT. The rearrangement joins TRBV12-3 or TRBV12-4 to TRBJ2-3; 7 positions agree with TRBD2. The CDR3 spans 13 residues. V shed 8 bases, J shed 4 bases, and the junction held 6 bases outside the gene matches.

This chain connects TRBV6-5 to TRBJ1-3; no definite D call. This CDR3 is built from 16 residues. The V and J ends lost 2 bases and 0 bases respectively, with 11 bases between them. Germline assignment: CDR1 MNHEY and CDR2 SVGAGI. The CDR3 DNA reads as TGTGCCAGCAGTTACGAAGCGGCGCACTCTGGAAACACCATATATTTT. As protein: CASSYEAAHSGNTIYF.

The chain links TRBV10-1 to TRBJ2-5; 7 nucleotides align to TRBD2. Per the germline V gene, CDR1 is WNHNN and CDR2 is SYGVQD (reference sequence). The CDR3 runs 15 residues. V lost 3 bases, J lost 5 bases, and 9 bases stayed unmatched. The CDR3 is CASSDQGGSTETQYF. The CDR3, as DNA: TGCGCCAGCAGTGACCAGGGCGGGAGTACTGAGACCCAGTACTTC.

This clone has a single count. The chain links TRBV28 to TRBJ2-1, with D hard to call. V gave up 4 bases and J gave up 1 base, with 14 bases separating them. This CDR3 comprises 16 residues. Germline V CDR1 and CDR2: MDHEN, SYDVKM. The CDR3 is CASSSRLARSYNEQFF. DNA of the CDR3: TGTGCCAGCAGTTCTCGACTGGCCCGGTCCTACAATGAGCAGTTCTTC.

V usage is TRBV19 and J usage is TRBJ2-1; 7 bases line up with TRBD2. The length of the CDR3 is 15 residues. Germline lookup yields CDR1 LNHDA and CDR2 SQIVND (reference sequence). The V and J ends lost 1 base and 3 bases, in that order; junction bases with no gene match: 3. The CDR3 spells CASSIGAGVYNEQFF. CDR3 sequence (DNA): TGTGCCAGTAGTATAGGTGCGGGAGTCTACAATGAGCAGTTCTTC. The full variable domain, completed using reference TRBV19 and TRBJ2-1, is DGGITQSPKYLFRKEGQNVTLSCEQNLNHDAMYWYRQDPGQGLRLIYYSQIVNDFQKGDIAEGYSVSREKKESFPLTVTSAQKNPTAFYLCASSIGAGVYNEQFFGPGTRLTVL.

This sequence joins TRBV9 and TRBJ2-3; perhaps TRBD1 as D (5 bases). The CDR3 is made up of 15 amino acids. V lost 0 bases to trimming and J lost 1 base, with 9 bases between them. CDR1 and CDR2 (germline): SGDLS, YYNGEE. The CDR3 sequence: CASSVGGSRTDTQYF. CDR3 DNA: TGTGCCAGCAGCGTAGGGGGCAGTCGCACAGATACGCAGTATTTT.

V gene TRBV7-2 combines with J gene TRBJ2-3; weak D call: TRBD2 (5 bases). The germline V gene has CDR1 SGHTA and CDR2 FQGNSA. Trimming removed 4 bases at V and 8 bases at J, with 16 bases between. The length of the CDR3 is 14 residues. The CDR3: CASSSRRTKGTQYF. CDR3 in DNA: TGTGCCAGCAGCTCGCGGAGGACGAAGGGTACGCAGTATTTT.

The V gene is TRBV7-2, the J gene TRBJ2-5, with 8 bases matching TRBD2. With V trimmed by 3 bases and J by 5 bases, 2 bases remained unmatched. Germline V gives CDR1 SGHTA, CDR2 FQGNSA. The CDR3 has 13 amino acids. The CDR3 spells CASSFGGRETQYF. CDR3 bases: TGTGCCAGCAGCTTTGGCGGGAGGGAGACCCAGTACTTC.

This chain joins TRBV18 and TRBJ2-3; D call uncertain. There are 16 residues in the CDR3. V was pared by 4 bases and J by 1 base, with 15 bases between. The V gene's germline CDR1 is KGHSH and CDR2 LQKENI. CDR3 sequence: CASSRVSAGGTDTQYF. For the CDR3, the DNA is TGTGCCAGCTCACGTGTGAGTGCAGGCGGCACAGATACGCAGTATTTT.

This clone was seen a handful of times. The V and J genes are TRBV6-5 and TRBJ2-7, with a weak D call TRBD1 (6 bases). The germline V gene has CDR1 MNHEY and CDR2 SVGAGI. With 0 bases removed from V and 6 bases from J, the gap between germline ends came to 12 bases. The CDR3 runs 14 residues. This CDR3 reads CASSYSRGKAEQYF. The CDR3 coding sequence is TGTGCCAGCAGTTACTCAAGGGGGAAGGCCGAGCAGTACTTC.

The chain carries TRBV7-9 and TRBJ1-2; 7 bases fit TRBD1. Germline V gives CDR1 SEHNR, CDR2 FQNEAQ (reference sequence). The V and J ends lost 3 bases and 3 bases, in that order; junction bases with no gene match: 7. The CDR3 consists of 15 residues. In nucleotides, the CDR3 is TGTGCCAGCAGCTTGACAGGGAGCGCCCACTATGGCTACACCTTC. This encodes CASSLTGSAHYGYTF.

This sequence joins TRBV12-3 or TRBV12-4 and TRBJ1-5; 7 bases agree with TRBD1. J lost 5 bases, V lost 6 bases, and 4 bases had no gene match. The CDR3 extends over 13 amino acids. The CDR3, as DNA: TGTGCCAGCAGAGGACAGGACCATCAGCCCCAGCATTTT. The encoded protein is CASRGQDHQPQHF.

The chain is built from TRBV7-9 and TRBJ1-2; 8 positions match TRBD1. There are 14 residues in the CDR3. Looked up from germline, CDR1 is SEHNR and CDR2 is FQNEAQ (reference sequence). Unmatched junction bases numbered 5, after V lost 5 bases and J lost 3 bases. CDR3: CASSRTGSDYGYTF. The CDR3 region has the DNA TGTGCCAGCAGCCGGACAGGGTCCGACTATGGCTACACCTTC. The variable domain in full, with the rest retrieved from reference TRBV7-9 and TRBJ1-2, is DTGVSQNPRHKITKRGQNVTFRCDPISEHNRLYWYRQTLGQGPEFLTYFQNEAQLEKSRLLSDRFSAERPKGSFSTLEIQRTEQGDSAMYLCASSRTGSDYGYTFGSGTRLTVV.

The V and J genes are TRBV19 and TRBJ1-4; D ambiguous. Germline CDR1 is LNHDA and CDR2 is SQIVND (reference sequence). The CDR3 totals 16 residues. Trimming removed 5 bases from V and 0 bases from J, with 13 bases in between. The CDR3 region is CASSPRRVATNEKLFF. CDR3 sequence (DNA): TGTGCCAGTAGTCCCCGCCGGGTGGCAACTAATGAAAAACTGTTTTTT.

This sequence joins TRBV18 and TRBJ1-1, with D possibly being TRBD1 (6 bases). CDR1 KGHSH and CDR2 LQKENI come from the germline V gene. V shed 3 bases and J shed 5 bases, with 13 bases lying between them. The CDR3 spans 14 residues. The CDR3 DNA follows: TGTGCCAGCTCACCCTTAGAGGGGGTGACTGAAGCTTTCTTT. This codes for CASSPLEGVTEAFF.

The chain combines TRBV7-2 with TRBJ2-7, with TRBD2 matching 11 bases. This CDR3 region has 15 residues. CDR1 is SGHTA and CDR2 is FQGNSA in the germline V gene. V trimming: 3 bases; J trimming: 4 bases; junction bases outside the gene matches: 5. The CDR3 coding sequence is TGTGCCAGCAGCTTGGGACTAGCGGAGGGGTACGAGCAGTACTTC. It encodes CASSLGLAEGYEQYF.

The CDR3 loop is CASRHLTGSTDTQYF. For the CDR3, the DNA is TGTGCCAGTAGACACCTGACAGGGTCAACAGATACGCAGTATTTT. This chain links TRBV19 with TRBJ2-3; 7 bases are shared with TRBD1. The CDR3 consists of 15 residues. The V gene's germline CDR1 is LNHDA and CDR2 SQIVND (reference sequence). Germline trimming cut 6 bases from V and 3 bases from J; bases unmatched to any gene: 9. The full variable domain, completed using reference TRBV19 and TRBJ2-3, is DGGITQSPKYLFRKEGQNVTLSCEQNLNHDAMYWYRQDPGQGLRLIYYSQIVNDFQKGDIAEGYSVSREKKESFPLTVTSAQKNPTAFYLCASRHLTGSTDTQYFGPGTRLTVL.

For the CDR3, the DNA is TGTGCCAGCAGCAGAAGTACAGGGCAGGGCTACACCTTC. Translating gives CASSRSTGQGYTF. This chain links TRBV5-4 with TRBJ1-2; possible D gene TRBD1, 6 bases. The CDR3 spans 13 residues. V gave up 4 bases and J gave up 8 bases, with 15 bases separating them. The germline CDR1 and CDR2 sequences are SGHNT and YYREEE (reference sequence).

The rearrangement joins TRBV27 to TRBJ2-7, with 15 positions matching TRBD2. Germline CDR1 is MNHEY and CDR2 is SMNVEV (reference sequence). This CDR3 contains 17 residues. Losses at the gene ends were 7 bases for V and 4 bases for J; bases not matched to a gene: 11. CDR3 sequence (DNA): TGTGCCAGCAAAGTCGGGACTAGCGGGAGGTCGGGGTACGAGCAGTACTTC. This sequence encodes CASKVGTSGRSGYEQYF.

This clone came up once. The chain carries TRBV7-2 and TRBJ1-3; D remains unclear. The germline V gene encodes CDR1 SGHTA and CDR2 FQGNSA. The CDR3 is 16 residues long. Trimming pared 1 base from V and 4 bases from J, leaving 14 bases between. As DNA, the CDR3 is TGTGCCAGCAGCTTAGGATTCGCCACTCGAGGAAACACCATATATTTT. Encoded protein: CASSLGFATRGNTIYF.

The chain is built from TRBV19 and TRBJ2-6; 11 bases agree with TRBD1. CDR3 length equals 15 residues. V dropped 8 bases and J dropped 4; count of bases not matched to a gene: 4. Germline CDR1 reads LNHDA; CDR2 reads SQIVND (reference sequence). CDR3 residues: CASWDRGAGANVLTF. The CDR3, as DNA: TGTGCCAGTTGGGACAGGGGGGCGGGGGCCAACGTCCTGACTTTC.

The V call is TRBV10-3, the J call TRBJ1-2; TRBD1 matches at 7 bases. Germline trimming cut 0 bases from V and 8 bases from J; bases unmatched to any gene: 6. Germline CDR1 ENHRY, CDR2 SYGVKD. The CDR3 totals 14 residues. The CDR3 DNA reads TGTGCCATCAGTGAGTCTGAAACAGGGGAGGGCTACACCTTC. It is translated as CAISESETGEGYTF.

The V call is TRBV6-5, the J call TRBJ1-6; D remains ambiguous. From germline, CDR1 is MNHEY and CDR2 SVGAGI. There are 11 residues in the CDR3. V lost 8 bases to trimming and J lost 10 bases, with 9 bases between them. This CDR3 is CASGPRSPLHF. The CDR3 DNA follows: TGTGCCAGCGGGCCACGGTCACCCCTCCACTTT.

This clone was seen a handful of times. The chain links TRBV7-7 to TRBJ2-2; D is unresolved. This CDR3 spans 14 amino acids. The V end was cut by 5 bases, the J end by 6 bases, with 13 bases between. Germline V lookup: CDR1 SSHAT, CDR2 FNYEAQ (reference sequence). The chain's CDR3 is CASSPVISAGELFF. The CDR3 DNA sequence: TGTGCCAGCAGCCCGGTAATAAGCGCCGGGGAGCTGTTTTTT.